These T cell receptor beta chains were read from a single sample in a study of OX40 agonist ivuxolimab in advanced cancers. Sequenced by immunoSEQ multiplex PCR; TCRdb stores in-frame clones only, minus some. The sample yields about 64,000 clones, about 91% seen once. The specimen comprised CD4+ or CD8+ T cells sorted from blood, sampled in a trial of the OX40 agonist ivuxolimab. Source of these receptors: an adult with an advanced solid tumor such as melanoma, head and neck, liver or kidney cancer. CDR3s include the opening cysteine and the closing phenylalanine or tryptophan. The order of the fields is clone size, D gene, J gene, V gene, CDR3 protein, CDR3 DNA. A D gene is named only where the DNA matches it firmly. The listing skips clone size in some rows; elsewhere it reads once, few, many or a size class.

few TRBD1 TRBJ1-2 TRBV30 CAWGQGAEGYTF TGTGCCTGGGGACAGGGGGCTGAAGGCTACACCTTC
- - TRBJ2-7 TRBV2 CASLSQGGSYEQYF TGTGCCAGCCTCTCACAGGGAGGATCCTACGAGCAGTACTTC
- TRBD2 TRBJ2-7 TRBV7-2 CASSATSGASSYEQYF TGTGCCAGCAGCGCAACTAGCGGGGCGAGCTCCTACGAGCAGTACTTC
- - TRBJ2-3 TRBV2 CASNEDPGRSTDTQYF TGTGCCAGCAATGAAGACCCGGGACGGAGCACAGATACGCAGTATTTT
- TRBD1 TRBJ2-6 TRBV4-1 CASSHHSGQGARGANVLTF TGCGCCAGCAGCCACCATTCGGGACAGGGGGCGCGTGGGGCCAACGTCCTGACTTTC
- TRBD2 TRBJ2-1 TRBV6-5 CASSRTSGSYNEQFF TGTGCCAGCAGTCGGACTAGCGGGAGTTATAATGAGCAGTTCTTC
- - TRBJ2-5 TRBV14 CASSLRGETQYF TGTGCCAGCAGCCTAAGGGGAGAGACCCAGTACTTC
- - TRBJ1-1 TRBV7-9 CASSLGGGTEAFF TGTGCCAGCAGCCTGGGAGGGGGCACTGAAGCTTTCTTT
- TRBD1 TRBJ1-5 TRBV7-9 CASSLEWEGQGVRQPQHF TGTGCCAGCAGCTTAGAATGGGAGGGACAGGGCGTTCGTCAGCCCCAGCATTTT
- - TRBJ1-5 TRBV4-3 CASSQAPELPQHF TGCGCCAGCAGCCAAGCCCCTGAACTTCCCCAGCATTTT